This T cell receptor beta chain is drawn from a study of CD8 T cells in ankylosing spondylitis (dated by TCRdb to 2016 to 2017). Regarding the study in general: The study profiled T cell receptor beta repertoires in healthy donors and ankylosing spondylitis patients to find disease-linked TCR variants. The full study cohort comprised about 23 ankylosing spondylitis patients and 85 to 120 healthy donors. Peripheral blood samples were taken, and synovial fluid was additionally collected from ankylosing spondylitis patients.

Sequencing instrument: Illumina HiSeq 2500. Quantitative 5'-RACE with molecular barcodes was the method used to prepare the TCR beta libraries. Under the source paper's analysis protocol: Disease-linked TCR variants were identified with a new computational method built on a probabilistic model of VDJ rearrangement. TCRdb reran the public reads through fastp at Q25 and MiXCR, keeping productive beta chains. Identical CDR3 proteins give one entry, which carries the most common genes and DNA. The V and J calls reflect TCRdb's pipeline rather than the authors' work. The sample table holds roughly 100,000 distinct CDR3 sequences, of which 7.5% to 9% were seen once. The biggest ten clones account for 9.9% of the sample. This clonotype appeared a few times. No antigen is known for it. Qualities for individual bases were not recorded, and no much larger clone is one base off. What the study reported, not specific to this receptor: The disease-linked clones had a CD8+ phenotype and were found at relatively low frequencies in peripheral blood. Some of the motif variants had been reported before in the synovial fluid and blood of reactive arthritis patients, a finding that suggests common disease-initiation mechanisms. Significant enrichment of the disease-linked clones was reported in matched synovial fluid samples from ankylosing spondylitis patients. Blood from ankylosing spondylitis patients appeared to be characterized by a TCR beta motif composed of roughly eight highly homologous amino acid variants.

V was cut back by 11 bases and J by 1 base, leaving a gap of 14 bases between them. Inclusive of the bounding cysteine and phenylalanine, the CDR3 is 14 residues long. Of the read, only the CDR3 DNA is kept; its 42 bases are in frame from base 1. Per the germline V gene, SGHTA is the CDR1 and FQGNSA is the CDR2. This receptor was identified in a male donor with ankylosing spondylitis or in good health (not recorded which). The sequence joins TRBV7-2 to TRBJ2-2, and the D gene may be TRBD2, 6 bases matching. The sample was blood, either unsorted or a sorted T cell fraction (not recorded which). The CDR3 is CAFDGGRNTGELFF. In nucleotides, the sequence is TGTGCCTTTGACGGGGGAAGGAACACCGGGGAGCTGTTTTTT.